Described below is a single T cell receptor (beta chain) sequence and its context. This clonotype was detected a few times. Which antigen it targets is not known. No much larger clone exists at a distance of one base, and base qualities are not known. The data derive from a study of blood T cells in healthy people across ages (dated by TCRdb to between 2015 and 2017). Broadly, across the study: In model experiments, template switching captured about one uniquely barcoded TCR beta cDNA molecule for every two T cells. The study measured age-related changes in TCR beta repertoire diversity using deep sequencing normalized with unique cDNA molecular identifiers. The donors were split into four age groups: young (average roughly 15 years), middle-aged (over 35), aged (more than 55) and long-lived (more than 80). For two donors (one aged 18 to 30 and one aged 80 or older), the study analyzed two additional independent replicas of 1 million unique cDNA reads from the same blood draw.

Libraries were constructed by 5' RACE. Reads for this sample came from an Illumina HiSeq 2500. A second about 7 to 12 cycle PCR used a sample-barcoded 5' primer and a J-beta primer mix. A unique molecular identifier was introduced onto each TCR beta cDNA molecule by a template-switch 5' adaptor carrying 12 random nucleotides. Each sample yielded at least 2.5 million CDR3-containing paired-end reads. All of the RNA was converted into first-strand cDNA using the Mint cDNA synthesis kit, with a TRBC-specific oligonucleotide serving as the primer. After uracil-DNA glycosylase treatment, a first 18-cycle PCR used universal primers M1SS and BC2_uni_R on all cDNA. Per the source publication's procedure: For normalization, 1 million high-quality reads were randomly selected from each sample, with every read carrying a distinct molecular identifier. Reads sharing molecular identifiers were discarded rather than binned into consensus sequences. MiTCR, with a Q25 quality threshold and the strictest error-elimination algorithm, was used for CDR3 identification, clonotype clustering and error correction. A nonparametric unseen species model with Euler transformation was used to estimate a lower bound on total TCR beta diversity. TCRdb's own reprocessing of the public reads used fastp at Q25 and MiXCR and kept productive beta chains. Each record represents a unique CDR3 protein, reported with the most common genes and DNA among its rows. The V and J calls and clone size come from TCRdb's table, not from the authors' own analysis. This sample comprises some 760,000 distinct CDR3 sequences, approximately 25% of them detected only once. Clones ranked in the top ten supply 9.4% of the sample.

General findings and caveats noted by the study authors: Observed TCR beta diversity per million T cells fell roughly linearly with age, and a significant reduction was already apparent by age roughly 40. Bulk unsorted PBMC profiling prevented conclusive comparison of naive and antigen-experienced compartments. Total diversity estimates from one million sequenced T cells were considered lower bounds and underestimates. Compared with the aged group, the long-lived group had more naive CD4+ T cells, fewer expanded clones and increased TCR diversity, suggesting age selection. Because the CMV infection status of the donors was unknown, age-related changes in expanded clonotypes may potentially have been confounded. There was a strong correlation between observed TCR beta diversity and the percentage of naive T cells measured by flow cytometry.

The germline V gene specifies SQVTM as CDR1 and ANQGSEA as CDR2. CDR3 length: 16 amino acids, cysteine to phenylalanine. Only the CDR3 DNA is retained, 48 bases long and in frame from the first base. V gives up 0 bases and J gives up 0 bases, and the segment between their germline ends measures 15 bases. Donors were roughly 40 systemically healthy Caucasian individuals from Russia aged about 6 to 100 years. Around 10 milliliters of peripheral blood were drawn from each donor into EDTA-treated Vacutainer tubes. Ficoll-Paque density-gradient centrifugation was used to isolate PBMCs, with at least 6.5 million per sample. Total RNA was extracted from PBMCs with Trizol reagent, with at least 6 micrograms obtained per sample. For every donor, flow cytometry on a PBMC aliquot measured the percentage of naive CD45RAhigh/CD27high T cells. This same sample was also part of a study on T cells of mothers and their children. Per the second study: Nine systemically healthy Caucasian individuals served as donors, namely three mothers together with their six children. cDNA synthesis used all of the extracted RNA, with approximately 1.4 ug of RNA in each 15 ul reaction. In the second PCR, the M1S primer introduced both the sample barcodes and 2-4 random nucleotides. Over 8.5 million TCR beta CDR3 reads were obtained for each mother, and 2.7 million or so reads were obtained for each child. Thymic selection shapes the output of TCR recombination in a similar way in related and unrelated pairs, and inherited differences have a minor effect. Normalized repertoire overlap in related mother-child pairs was always slightly higher than in unrelated mother-child pairs, but the difference was never significant. With a sensitivity of around 97 clones per million clonotypes, no persistent microchimeric T cell clones were detected. Deep NGS was used in the study to compare the TCR beta repertoires of mothers and children and to look for features that separate related mother-child pairs from unrelated individuals. On average, the children were around 11 +/- 4 years old, while the mothers were around 42 +/- 4 years old. After adapter ligation with NEBNext reagents, the libraries were sequenced on Illumina HiSeq 2000 with 100+100 nt paired-end reads. To prevent cross-contamination, the mother and child libraries were prepared a month apart and were sequenced in separate runs. Each donor had between roughly 500,000 and 2,200,000 distinct TCR beta clonotypes identified. Naive TCR beta clonotypes were estimated from low-frequency clonotypes matched to each donor's FACS-determined naive share, without sorting.

The sequence came from a boy aged 5-17 years in good health. The receptor chain draws on TRBV29-1 and TRBJ2-7; the D segment is perhaps TRBD1 or TRBD2, each sharing 5 matched bases. The sample was blood. The CDR3 is CSVEDFGAQLSYEQYF. DNA sequence: TGCAGCGTTGAAGACTTCGGGGCCCAACTCTCCTACGAGCAGTACTTC.